This T cell receptor (beta chain) was retrieved from a study of tumor-infiltrating lymphocytes in primary liver carcinoma. General study results and limits: Tumor tissue displayed a significantly greater top-250-clone fraction than blood (p = 0.039).

This CDR3 is built from 13 residues. V was pared by 3 bases and J by 3 bases, with 9 bases between. The germline CDR1 and CDR2 sequences are MDHEN and SYDVKM. In this sample, this clonotype turned up many times. Its antigen is still unknown. The authors made TCR beta cDNA from around 500 ng total RNA with a constant-region primer. For TCR beta, libraries were produced by three nested multiplex PCR rounds using slightly modified ARM-PCR. It was with TRBV1-TRBV30 forward primers and a C-beta reverse primer that the first two PCR rounds were run, at roughly 10 cycles each. Using its own MiXCR run on the multiplex PCR reads, TCRdb lists one record per CDR3 protein. The sample consists of 40,000 to 60,000 distinct CDR3 sequences, around 64% of them appearing once. Co-extraction of both nucleic acids (RNA and DNA) used about 18-34 mg of unsorted bulk tissue. Every patient had chronic HBV infection and was treatment-naive.

This rearrangement joins TRBV28 to TRBJ2-7; weak D call: TRBD2 (5 bases). Sequencing was done on a sample of liver tumor tissue from sampling region 5. Subset here: tumor region T5, tumor centre. The origin of this receptor is a man in his forties with primary liver carcinoma and hepatitis B virus infection. CDR3 DNA sequence: TGTGCCAGCAGTTTCGACTACAACTACGAGCAGTACTTC. Encoded protein: CASSFDYNYEQYF. The full variable domain, its missing parts supplied by reference TRBV28 and TRBJ2-7, is DVKVTQSSRYLVKRTGEKVFLECVQDMDHENMFWYRQDPGLGLRLIYFSYDVKMKEKGDIPEGYSVSREKKERFSLILESASTNQTSMYLCASSFDYNYEQYFGPGTRLTVT.